One sample yielded the 22 T cell receptor beta chains listed below, sequenced in a study of blood T cell repertoires in COVID-19. Assay: immunoSEQ multiplex PCR; the TCRdb copy retains only in-frame clones and omits some. Of 130,000 to 150,000 clones in the sample, about 87% are singletons; the top ten hold less than 0.95%. The sequencing sample was made of peripheral blood. The origin of the receptors is a woman between 45 and 60 years old with acute or convalescent COVID-19.

The chain carries TRBV30 and TRBJ2-1, with D perhaps TRBD1 (6 bases). CDR1 GTSNPN and CDR2 SVGIG come from the germline V gene (reference sequence). Trimming pared 4 bases from V and 9 bases from J, leaving 19 bases between. This CDR3 has 14 amino acids. CDR3: CAWKQGLGTGEQFF. DNA of the CDR3: TGTGCCTGGAAACAGGGATTGGGAACGGGTGAGCAGTTCTTC. Full variable domain (outside the CDR3, taken from reference TRBV30 and TRBJ2-1): SQTIHQWPATLVQPVGSPLSLECTVEGTSNPNLYWYRQAAGRGLQLLFYSVGIGQISSEVPQNLSASRPQDRQFILSSKKLLLSDSGFYLCAWKQGLGTGEQFFGPGTRLTVL.

V usage is TRBV5-1 and J usage is TRBJ2-2, with D maybe TRBD1 (6 bases). This CDR3 contains 16 residues. Trimming cost V 4 bases and J 2 bases, with 15 bases left between them. The germline V gene encodes CDR1 SGHRS and CDR2 YFSETQ. CDR3 in amino acids: CASSATGQYNTGELFF. Written as DNA, the CDR3 is TGCGCCAGCAGCGCAACTGGACAGTATAACACCGGGGAGCTGTTTTTT.

The J gene is TRBJ1-1, the V gene TRBV19; 10 bases map to TRBD1. The J segment lost 3 bases and the V segment lost 5 bases, leaving 3 bases of the junction unmatched. This CDR3 contains 14 residues. The germline V gene encodes CDR1 LNHDA and CDR2 SQIVND (reference sequence). CDR3 loop: CASSLGQGYTEAFF. CDR3 nucleotides: TGTGCCAGTAGTTTGGGACAGGGGTACACTGAAGCTTTCTTT.

This clone was found once. The J gene is TRBJ2-4, the V gene TRBV27; tentative D call: TRBD2 (5 bases). With 3 bases removed from V and 7 bases from J, the gap between germline ends came to 16 bases. Looked up from germline, CDR1 is MNHEY and CDR2 is SMNVEV (reference sequence). The CDR3 covers 15 residues. The CDR3 sequence: CASSFVGGRRNIQYF. Here the CDR3 DNA reads TGTGCCAGCAGTTTTGTGGGCGGGCGTCGGAACATTCAGTACTTC.

The J gene is TRBJ2-4, the V gene TRBV7-3; 9 nucleotides line up with TRBD1. Germline V gene sequence: CDR1 SGHTA, CDR2 FQGTGA. J was trimmed by 7 bases and V by 5 bases; bases with no gene match: 3. The length of the CDR3 is 13 residues. CDR3 DNA: TGTGCCAGCAGCAAAGGGACAGGGAACATTCAGTACTTC. Residues: CASSKGTGNIQYF.

The rearrangement uses TRBV7-9 and TRBJ1-3, with D tentatively TRBD1 (6 bases). V lost 4 bases and J 7 bases, leaving 14 bases between the germline ends. The germline gives CDR1 SEHNR, CDR2 FQNEAQ (reference sequence). The length of the CDR3 is 14 residues. In DNA form, the CDR3 reads TGTGCCAGCAGCTCCCGCCAGGGGTGGAACACCATATATTTT. This sequence encodes CASSSRQGWNTIYF.

The V gene is TRBV18, the J gene TRBJ2-3, with D perhaps matching TRBD1 (6 bases). V was clipped by 0 bases and J by 3 bases, with 13 bases between them. CDR3 length equals 16 residues. Germline-derived CDR1 and CDR2 are KGHSH and LQKENI. The CDR3 bases are TGTGCCAGCTCACCACCGAGGACAGTTAAGACAGATACGCAGTATTTT. Amino acids: CASSPPRTVKTDTQYF.

V is TRBV7-3 and J is TRBJ2-1; maybe TRBD2 (6 bases). Germline assignment: CDR1 SGHTA and CDR2 FQGTGA. Trimming removed 2 bases at V and 10 bases at J, with 9 bases between. The CDR3 is made up of 12 amino acids. This chain's CDR3 is CASSLEGGEQFF. The CDR3, as DNA: TGTGCCAGCAGCTTAGAGGGAGGAGAGCAGTTCTTC.

In this sample, this clone turned up a few times. V usage is TRBV2 and J usage is TRBJ2-7; 8 nucleotides align to TRBD1. Trimming at V came to 2 bases and at J to 7 bases, leaving 10 bases not matched to a gene. CDR1 and CDR2 (germline): SNHLY, FYNNEI. The CDR3 contains 15 residues. CDR3 region: CASSERRQGAKEQYF. The CDR3 DNA sequence: TGTGCCAGCAGTGAACGCCGGCAGGGGGCGAAAGAGCAGTACTTC.

The CDR3 sequence: CASSLQGPLLGGYTF. CDR3 DNA: TGTGCCAGCAGTTTACAGGGGCCGCTCTTGGGTGGCTACACCTTC. The chain links TRBV27 to TRBJ1-2, with a weak D call TRBD1 (6 bases). The CDR3 runs 15 residues. Trimming cost V 2 bases and J 7 bases, with 17 bases left between them. Germline CDR1 MNHEY, CDR2 SMNVEV (reference sequence).

The chain combines TRBV14 with TRBJ1-2; D unclear. The CDR3 spans 13 residues. Trimming stripped 3 bases from V and 5 bases from J, with 10 bases between. CDR1 is SGHDN and CDR2 is FVKESK in the germline V gene. The CDR3 reads CASSQFREYGYTF. The CDR3 DNA follows: TGTGCCAGCAGCCAGTTCCGGGAGTATGGCTACACCTTC.

This chain joins TRBV19 and TRBJ2-3, with 8 nucleotides matching TRBD2. Germline V gene sequence: CDR1 LNHDA, CDR2 SQIVND (reference sequence). CDR3 size: 16 residues. The V and J ends lost 3 bases and 4 bases, in that order; junction bases with no gene match: 9. The CDR3 region has the DNA TGTGCCAGTAGTATCAGGCTAGCGGGCCGTGCAGATACGCAGTATTTT. Amino acid sequence: CASSIRLAGRADTQYF.

The chain has TRBV9 and TRBJ1-5, with 9 bases matching TRBD1. The CDR3 is 16 residues long. Trimming removed 0 bases from V and 4 bases from J; junction bases left unmatched: 5. Per the germline V gene, CDR1 is SGDLS and CDR2 is YYNGEE. CDR3 protein: CASSVDGTGPNQPQHF. CDR3 DNA sequence: TGTGCCAGCAGCGTAGATGGGACAGGGCCAAATCAGCCCCAGCATTTT. The variable domain in full, with the rest retrieved from reference TRBV9 and TRBJ1-5, is DSGVTQTPKHLITATGQRVTLRCSPRSGDLSVYWYQQSLDQGLQFLIQYYNGEERAKGNILERFSAQQFPDLHSELNLSSLELGDSALYFCASSVDGTGPNQPQHFGDGTRLSIL.

In its sample, this clone was seen once. The chain has TRBV6-4 and TRBJ2-1; 7 bases are a match to TRBD2. Per the germline V gene, CDR1 is MRHNA and CDR2 is SNTAGT. With V trimmed by 2 bases and J by 6 bases, 10 bases remained unmatched. This CDR3 has 16 residues. CDR3 DNA sequence: TGTGCCAGCAGTGACGGGCGGCTAGCGGACCCCAATGAGCAGTTCTTC. It yields the protein CASSDGRLADPNEQFF.

The V gene is TRBV5-5, the J gene TRBJ1-1; possible D gene TRBD1, 6 bases. Germline V gene data show CDR1 as SGHKS and CDR2 as YYEKEE (reference sequence). Trimming removed 0 bases from V and 5 bases from J, with 17 bases in between. The CDR3 spans 16 residues. This chain's CDR3 is CASSLAGGEYFTEAFF. In nucleotides, the CDR3 is TGTGCCAGCAGCTTGGCGGGGGGCGAATACTTTACTGAAGCTTTCTTT.

This sequence joins TRBV19 and TRBJ1-2; tentative D call: TRBD1 (5 bases). CDR3 size: 13 residues. V dropped 4 bases and J dropped 9 bases, with 15 bases sitting between them. Germline V gene lookup returns CDR1 LNHDA and CDR2 SQIVND (reference sequence). The CDR3 DNA reads as TGTGCCAGTAGTAGACAGCTCTCTGCTAGCTACACCTTC. Translated, it gives CASSRQLSASYTF.

This clone was seen only once. V and J are TRBV5-1 and TRBJ1-4, with TRBD1 as a possible D gene (6 bases). Germline CDR1 and CDR2: SGHRS and YFSETQ. The CDR3 length is 15 residues. V shed 0 bases and J shed 8 bases, with 14 bases lying between them. CDR3 loop: CASSLEGDPNEKLFF. The DNA for the CDR3 is TGCGCCAGCAGCTTGGAGGGGGACCCAAACGAAAAACTGTTTTTT.

The chain recombines TRBV6-2 or TRBV6-3 with TRBJ2-7; D might be TRBD1 (5 bases). Germline assignment: CDR1 MNHEY and CDR2 SVGEGT. Trimming left V 7 bases short and J 2 bases short, with 18 bases between. This CDR3 comprises 15 residues. The CDR3 DNA reads as TGTGCCAGCACCCCTCGCAGGGAACTAACCTACGAGCAGTACTTC. This codes for CASTPRRELTYEQYF.

The chain employs TRBV25-1 and TRBJ2-2, with 10 bases aligning to TRBD2. J was trimmed by 7 bases and V by 7 bases; bases with no gene match: 6. CDR3 length equals 14 residues. In germline, CDR1 is MGHDK, CDR2 SYGVNS. The CDR3 bases are TGTGCCAGCACCATAGCGGGAGGTCACGGGGAGCTGTTTTTT. This codes for CASTIAGGHGELFF. Together with reference TRBV25-1 and TRBJ2-2, the CDR3 gives the full variable domain: EADIYQTPRYLVIGTGKKITLECSQTMGHDKMYWYQQDPGMELHLIHYSYGVNSTEKGDLSSESTVSRIRTEHFPLTLESARPSHTSQYLCASTIAGGHGELFFGEGSRLTVL.

Only one count was recorded for this clone. The junction differs from germline at one of its ends, possibly a read error. The CDR3 nucleotides read TGTGCCAGTAGTGCCTCTGGCGGGGTCAACGTCCTGACTTTC. Its protein is CASSASGGVNVLTF. The V gene is TRBV19, the J gene TRBJ2-6; TRBD2 is a possible D gene (6 bases). The CDR3 totals 14 residues. CDR1 and CDR2 (germline): LNHDA, SQIVND (reference sequence).

The chain has TRBV5-1 and TRBJ2-2; TRBD1 might be the D (6 bases). The length of the CDR3 is 17 residues. V lost 3 bases to trimming and J lost 5 bases, with 20 bases between them. In germline, CDR1 is SGHRS, CDR2 YFSETQ. Written as DNA, the CDR3 is TGCGCCAGCAGCTCGTCCCGGGACATTTATGGGACCGGGGAGCTGTTTTTT. Translated: CASSSSRDIYGTGELFF.

V gene TRBV27 combines with J gene TRBJ1-1; 7 bases map to TRBD1. Germline CDR1 and CDR2: MNHEY and SMNVEV (reference sequence). V trimming: 2 bases; J trimming: 0 bases; junction bases outside the gene matches: 3. This CDR3 spans 15 amino acids. The CDR3 region is CASSLEGQLNTEAFF. The CDR3 DNA reads as TGTGCCAGCAGTTTAGAGGGACAGTTGAACACTGAAGCTTTCTTT.